Listed here are 10 T cell receptor beta chains from one sample, sequenced in a study of blood T cell repertoires in COVID-19. The repertoire was sequenced with immunoSEQ multiplex PCR; TCRdb's copy has only in-frame clones and lacks some. This repertoire shows 250,000 to 350,000 clones, 86% found once; its top ten account for approximately 14%. What was sequenced was peripheral blood. Receptors originate from a woman in her sixties or seventies with COVID-19, enrolled during active disease.

The rearrangement uses TRBV2 and TRBJ1-4, with TRBD1 identical over 12 bases. The CDR3 sequence is 14 residues long. Germline CDR1 reads SNHLY; CDR2 reads FYNNEI. The V and J ends lost 6 bases and 8 bases, in that order; junction bases with no gene match: 4. This CDR3 is CASRGDRGLEKLFF. In nucleotides, the CDR3 is TGTGCCAGCAGAGGGGACAGGGGGCTGGAAAAACTGTTTTTT.

V is TRBV4-1 and J is TRBJ1-1; D ambiguous. The germline CDR1 and CDR2 sequences are MGHRA and YSYEKL. V shed 3 bases and J shed 0 bases, with 11 bases lying between them. CDR3 length equals 15 residues. CDR3 in amino acids: CASSQGVTLNTEAFF. CDR3 DNA: TGCGCCAGCAGCCAGGGCGTCACTCTGAACACTGAAGCTTTCTTT.

J is TRBJ2-7 and V is TRBV3-1 (or the pseudogene TRBV3-2); D is unclear. The CDR3 runs 12 residues. Germline loops: CDR1 LGHDT, CDR2 YNNKEL (reference sequence). Trimming pared 2 bases from V and 1 base from J, leaving 3 bases between. As DNA, the CDR3 is TGTGCCAGCAGCCAAACATCCTACGAGCAGTACTTC. The encoded protein is CASSQTSYEQYF.

The chain carries TRBV5-1 and TRBJ1-4, with a weak D call TRBD1 (6 bases). Trimming stripped 7 bases from V and 0 bases from J, with 13 bases between. This CDR3 comprises 15 residues. Germline V gene sequence: CDR1 SGHRS, CDR2 YFSETQ. The CDR3 loop reads CASSPGTTTNEKLFF. DNA for the CDR3: TGCGCCAGCTCTCCTGGGACAACAACTAATGAAAAACTGTTTTTT. Combining the CDR3 with reference TRBV5-1 and TRBJ1-4 gives the whole variable domain KAGVTQTPRYLIKTRGQQVTLSCSPISGHRSVSWYQQTPGQGLQFLFEYFSETQRNKGNFPGRFSGRQFSNSRSEMNVSTLELGDSALYLCASSPGTTTNEKLFFGSGTQLSVL.

The CDR3 loop is CASSLRRGQETQYF. The DNA for the CDR3 is TGCGCCAGCAGCTTACGCAGGGGGCAAGAGACCCAGTACTTC. The chain links TRBV5-1 to TRBJ2-5; 7 bases agree with TRBD1. Germline lookup yields CDR1 SGHRS and CDR2 YFSETQ. The CDR3 sequence is 14 residues long. Trimming took 2 bases from V and 2 from J; bases not matched to a gene: 3. Filled out from reference TRBV5-1 and TRBJ2-5, the complete variable domain reads KAGVTQTPRYLIKTRGQQVTLSCSPISGHRSVSWYQQTPGQGLQFLFEYFSETQRNKGNFPGRFSGRQFSNSRSEMNVSTLELGDSALYLCASSLRRGQETQYFGPGTRLLVL.

The chain joins TRBV28 to TRBJ1-2, with D unclear. Germline CDR1 reads MDHEN; CDR2 reads SYDVKM. The CDR3 length is 13 residues. With 8 bases removed from V and 2 bases from J, the gap between germline ends came to 12 bases. CDR3 nucleotides: TGTGCCAGCTTTGGGCCGCCAAACTATGGCTACACCTTC. Translated, it gives CASFGPPNYGYTF.

The chain recombines TRBV7-9 with TRBJ2-3; TRBD2 matches 8 bases. The CDR3 consists of 16 residues. Germline V CDR1 and CDR2: SEHNR, FQNEAQ (reference sequence). V was pared by 8 bases and J by 8 bases, with 18 bases of the junction left unmatched. The CDR3 loop reads CASSPSGWTHTSTQYF. CDR3 bases: TGTGCCAGCTCGCCTAGCGGGTGGACCCATACCTCTACGCAGTATTTT.

The chain employs TRBV30 and TRBJ2-4; D is perhaps TRBD1 (6 bases). CDR1 and CDR2 from the germline V gene are GTSNPN and SVGIG (reference sequence). The V end lost 0 bases, the J end lost 4 bases, and 16 bases lay between the germline ends. The CDR3 is 16 residues long. The CDR3 region has the DNA TGTGCCTGGAGTGTAGCTGAGGGGACAAAAAAAAACATTCAGTACTTC. This codes for CAWSVAEGTKKNIQYF.

The chain carries TRBV5-8 and TRBJ2-3, with D possibly matching TRBD2 (5 bases). This CDR3 region has 14 residues. CDR1 and CDR2 from the germline V gene are SGHTS and YDEGEE. V lost 0 bases, J lost 7 bases, and 12 bases lay in between. CDR3 sequence (DNA): TGTGCCAGCAGCTTGGGACTACCAACGAATACGCAGTATTTT. It translates to CASSLGLPTNTQYF.

The table lists this clone with a count of one. CDR3 amino acids: CASSRGSSYNEQFF. CDR3 in DNA: TGTGCCAGCAGCCGGGGGTCGTCCTACAATGAGCAGTTCTTC. The chain joins TRBV27 to TRBJ2-1; D is perhaps TRBD2 (6 bases). CDR1 and CDR2 (germline): MNHEY, SMNVEV (reference sequence). This CDR3 contains 14 residues. Trimming left V 6 bases short and J 1 base short, with 10 bases between.